This T cell receptor (beta chain) was found in a study of T cell repertoires in cytomegalovirus infection. Study-wide context: From public TCR beta signatures came an indication of both CMV infection and matching HLA type. Points from the study as a whole: Ex vivo responses were dominated by HLA-C-restricted CMV-specific TCR beta clonotypes. Based on cumulative public TCR beta family frequency, carriers of CMV plus the relevant HLA were identified.

TCRdb reprocessed the reads with MiXCR, giving one entry per CDR3 protein. The data contain approximately 500,000 distinct CDR3 sequences, approximately 15% of them singletons. To note about this clonotype: Its antigen remains unidentified.

This clonotype originated in a human donor in good health (CMV status not recorded). Some clones in this sample may be carry-over from other donors' samples. The sequenced sample was CD8+ T cells from PBMCs.

CDR3 amino acids: CASSESDRGPYNEQFF. The CDR3 DNA sequence: TGCGCCAGCAGCGAGTCGGACAGGGGGCCCTACAATGAGCAGTTCTTC. The chain joins TRBV5-1 to TRBJ2-1, with 11 bases identical to TRBD1. J gave up 2 bases and V 4 bases, and 5 bases lay outside the gene matches. The CDR3 has 16 amino acids. Looked up from germline, CDR1 is SGHRS and CDR2 is YFSETQ.